This T cell receptor beta chain is drawn from a study of cytomegalovirus exposure and HLA in healthy donors. Study in general: Of several hundred genotyped donors, roughly 86% clustered with self-reported Caucasian donors.

On this clone: The antigen remains undetermined.

Germline CDR1 and CDR2: MGHDK and SYGVNS. This CDR3 is 17 amino acids long. The trim removed 0 bases at V and 2 bases at J, leaving 7 bases unmatched. Findings and limits, study-wide: Analyzed later, association rates of TCRs varied across HLA loci, with DRB1 most and HLA-C fewest. Earlier findings revealed that most TCR beta V segments proved productive either about 90% or about 30% of the time. Researchers reported from a later analysis that most CMV-associated TCR beta chains appeared HLA-restricted.

PCR amplification relied on 60 Vbeta primers (plus 13 Jbeta primers). Sequencing was performed with immunoSEQ multiplex PCR; in TCRdb, only in-frame clones are kept and a portion is missing. Of about 130,000 clones listed, approximately 85% are singletons. This receptor was obtained from a boy aged 10-17 years in good health and CMV-seronegative. Sequencing input: PBMCs. The V and J genes are TRBV25-1 and TRBJ2-1; TRBD2 matches at 7 bases. The CDR3 DNA reads as TGTGCCAGCAGTGAATACAGGGTGGGAGGGCCCTACAATGAGCAGTTCTTC. Residues: CASSEYRVGGPYNEQFF.